Detailed here is one T cell receptor (beta chain). Its antigen is currently unknown. The data were obtained in a study of radiation and T cells in renal cell carcinoma. General study points: Compared with controls, irradiated tumors had more, larger dominant CDR3 motifs.

Noted treatment: treatment-naive control, cytoreductive nephrectomy. The table came from immunoSEQ multiplex PCR; TCRdb's copy has only in-frame clones and leaves some out. The sample consists of just over 15,000 clones, around 60% of them appearing once. The receptor comes from a man aged 45 to 65 with renal cell carcinoma. This specimen consisted of tumor tissue, obtained from a patient whose treatment was nephrectomy without radiotherapy.

This CDR3 reads CASSQPRSWASGGLKFNEQFF. DNA of the CDR3: TGCGCCAGCAGCCAACCCCGGTCCTGGGCTAGCGGGGGGTTAAAGTTCAATGAGCAGTTCTTC. The chain joins TRBV4-1 to TRBJ2-1, with 11 bases that match TRBD2. The V and J ends lost 2 bases and 6 bases, in that order; junction bases with no gene match: 21. The germline CDR1 and CDR2 sequences are MGHRA and YSYEKL. This CDR3 contains 21 residues.